This paragraph covers one T cell receptor (beta chain) sequence. Measured with immunoSEQ multiplex PCR; TCRdb has only the in-frame clones, and not every one. The sample lists approximately 200,000 clones, approximately 81% seen once, with about 10% in the top ten. This sample stems from a study of blood T cell repertoires in COVID-19. The CDR3 is made up of 15 amino acids. V lost 2 bases and J 6 bases, leaving 14 bases between the germline ends. Germline V gene data show CDR1 as MNHEY and CDR2 as SVGEGT. The chain has TRBV6-2 or TRBV6-3 and TRBJ1-5; D possibly corresponds to TRBD1 (6 bases). Sequences were obtained from peripheral blood. The receptor was isolated from an elderly woman with acute or convalescent COVID-19. The CDR3 DNA reads as TGTGCCAGCAGTTACATTGGGGGCGCTGGTCAGCCCCAGCATTTT. It translates to CASSYIGGAGQPQHF.